This T cell receptor beta chain is drawn from a study of Graves' ophthalmopathy and Graves' hyperthyroidism. From germline, CDR1 is SGHTA and CDR2 FQGNSA. V lost 4 bases to trimming and J lost 4 bases, with 16 bases between them. This CDR3 is built from 15 residues. Excluded were patients with other autoimmune diseases, uncontrolled infections, pregnancy or lactation. The sequenced template was RNA, covering the TCR beta CDR3 region. Investigators did first-round RT-PCR with HTBI primers, then second-round multiplex PCR. TCRdb recomputed calls from the multiplex PCR reads with MiXCR, one row per CDR3 protein. The sample holds approximately 160,000 distinct CDR3 sequences, roughly two fifths seen once.

This TCR was recovered from a man under 40 with Graves' ophthalmopathy. The sequenced material came from peripheral blood. This chain connects TRBV7-2 to TRBJ1-1; D possibly corresponds to TRBD1 (6 bases). CDR3 amino acids: CASSWKGGSGTEAFF. The CDR3 DNA reads as TGTGCCAGCAGCTGGAAGGGGGGATCGGGCACTGAAGCTTTCTTT.